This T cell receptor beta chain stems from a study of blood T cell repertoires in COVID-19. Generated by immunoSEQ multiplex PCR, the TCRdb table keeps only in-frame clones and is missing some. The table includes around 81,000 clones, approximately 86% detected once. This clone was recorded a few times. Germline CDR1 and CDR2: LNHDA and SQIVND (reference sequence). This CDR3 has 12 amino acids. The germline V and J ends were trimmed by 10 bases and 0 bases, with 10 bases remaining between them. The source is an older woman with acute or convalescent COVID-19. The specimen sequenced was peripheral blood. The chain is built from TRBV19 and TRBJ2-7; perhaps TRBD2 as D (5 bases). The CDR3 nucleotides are TGTGCCACCTCCGGACTCTCCTACGAGCAGTACTTC. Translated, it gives CATSGLSYEQYF.